Below are 14 T cell receptor beta chains sequenced from a single sample in a study of cytomegalovirus exposure and HLA in healthy donors. 60 Vbeta and 13 Jbeta primers were used in PCR. Assay used: immunoSEQ multiplex PCR; TCRdb lists only in-frame clones, some missing. In the table there are roughly 80,000 clones, 75% to 80% of which are singletons. The sequenced sample was PBMCs. The receptors here all came from a man aged 35 to 55 in good health and CMV-seronegative.

This chain connects TRBV11-2 to TRBJ2-5; 8 bases align to TRBD2. The V gene's germline CDR1 is SGHAT and CDR2 FQNNGV. The CDR3 covers 15 residues. V lost 2 bases to trimming and J lost 1 base; unmatched junction nucleotides: 3. In DNA form, the CDR3 reads TGTGCCAGCAGCTTAAGCCGGGGGGGCCAAGAGACCCAGTACTTC. Translated: CASSLSRGGQETQYF.

The chain combines TRBV11-2 with TRBJ1-1, with TRBD1 identical over 7 bases. CDR1 is SGHAT, CDR2 FQNNGV, per germline. V trimming: 5 bases; J trimming: 1 base; junction bases outside the gene matches: 4. The CDR3 is made up of 14 amino acids. This CDR3 reads CASSPNRGNTEAFF. The CDR3 DNA follows: TGTGCCAGCAGCCCTAACAGGGGGAACACTGAAGCTTTCTTT.

This clone is a singleton in its sample. The J gene is TRBJ1-2, the V gene TRBV5-8; a weak D match, TRBD1 (6 bases). Per germline, CDR1 SGHTS and CDR2 YDEGEE. V lost 4 bases and J lost 1, with 11 bases in between. There are 14 residues in the CDR3. The CDR3 DNA is TGTGCCAGCAGCCTGGACAGTTATAACTATGGCTACACCTTC. It translates to CASSLDSYNYGYTF. Combining the CDR3 with reference TRBV5-8 and TRBJ1-2 gives the whole variable domain EAGVTQSPTHLIKTRGQQATLRCSPISGHTSVYWYQQALGLGLQFLLWYDEGEERNRGNFPPRFSGRQFPNYSSELNVNALELEDSALYLCASSLDSYNYGYTFGSGTRLTVV.

The sample holds a few counts of this clone. This chain joins TRBV11-1 and TRBJ2-1; TRBD2 matches at 8 bases. The CDR3 totals 14 residues. With 5 bases clipped from V and 4 bases from J, the junction kept 4 bases outside the gene matches. The germline gives CDR1 SGHAT, CDR2 FQDESV (reference sequence). The CDR3 loop reads CASSQTSGYNEQFF. The CDR3, as DNA: TGTGCCAGCAGCCAAACTAGCGGTTACAATGAGCAGTTCTTC.

The V and J genes are TRBV6-1 and TRBJ1-1, with TRBD1 identical over 7 bases. J gave up 5 bases and V 5 bases, and 8 bases lay outside the gene matches. CDR3 length: 14 amino acids. The germline V gene encodes CDR1 MNHNS and CDR2 SASEGT. CDR3 in amino acids: CASSQDRVGTEAFF. The DNA of the CDR3 is TGTGCCAGCAGTCAAGACAGGGTCGGGACTGAAGCTTTCTTT.

CDR3 residues: CASSEGGKGGEQYF. As DNA, the CDR3 is TGTGCCAGCAGCGAGGGGGGGAAGGGAGGCGAGCAGTACTTC. The chain has TRBV7-6 and TRBJ2-7, with D perhaps matching TRBD2 (7 bases). The ends were cut back, 5 bases at V and 6 bases at J, with 17 bases in the middle. The CDR3 spans 14 residues. CDR1 SGHVS and CDR2 FNYEAQ come from the germline V gene.

This chain links TRBV15 with TRBJ2-7; D remains ambiguous. Trimming pared 3 bases from V and 2 bases from J, leaving 8 bases between. This CDR3 comprises 13 residues. Germline-derived CDR1 and CDR2 are LNHNV and YYDKDF (reference sequence). CDR3 sequence reads: CATSRRSPYEQYF. DNA for the CDR3: TGTGCCACCAGCAGGCGAAGCCCCTACGAGCAGTACTTC.

V gene TRBV10-3 combines with J gene TRBJ1-5, with D perhaps matching TRBD1 (5 bases). The CDR3 loop spans 18 amino acids. V shed 0 bases and J shed 0 bases, with 15 bases lying between them. CDR1 is ENHRY, CDR2 SYGVKD, per germline. CDR3 sequence reads: CAISESTGGRGSNQPQHF. CDR3 DNA sequence: TGTGCCATCAGTGAGTCGACCGGGGGGAGGGGTAGCAATCAGCCCCAGCATTTT.

The chain has TRBV28 and TRBJ1-6, with D maybe TRBD1 (6 bases). There are 15 residues in the CDR3. Germline CDR1 and CDR2: MDHEN and SYDVKM. Trimming took off 5 bases at V and 9 bases at J, with 17 bases between the two ends. CDR3 sequence (DNA): TGTGCCAGCAGTCCCCGGGGGGCGGTACCTTCACCCCTCCACTTT. Translating it yields CASSPRGAVPSPLHF.

The V call is TRBV4-3, the J call TRBJ1-6; 7 bases are shared with TRBD1. The CDR3 extends over 15 amino acids. Trimming removed 6 bases from V and 7 bases from J; junction bases left unmatched: 9. The germline gives CDR1 LGHNA, CDR2 YSLEER. CDR3 nucleotide sequence: TGCGCCAGCAGAGACATAGGGACAGCGAATTCACCCCTCCACTTT. Translation: CASRDIGTANSPLHF.

The chain recombines TRBV4-1 with TRBJ2-1, with D tentatively TRBD2 (6 bases). This CDR3 spans 15 amino acids. The germline CDR1 and CDR2 sequences are MGHRA and YSYEKL. Trimming shortened V by 1 base and J by 2 bases, and 9 bases separated the two germline ends. The CDR3 DNA follows: TGCGCCAGCAGCCAAGTCGGGGGTGCCTACAATGAGCAGTTCTTC. Translating gives CASSQVGGAYNEQFF.

This clone was counted between two and nine times. The rearrangement joins TRBV18 to TRBJ2-7, with D tentatively TRBD1 (5 bases). Germline CDR1 and CDR2: KGHSH and LQKENI. CDR3 length: 15 amino acids. V dropped 0 bases and J dropped 7 bases, with 16 bases sitting between them. Here the CDR3 DNA reads TGTGCCAGCTCACCACCGGCGGCAGGGTTTAGGGAGCAGTACTTC. It encodes CASSPPAAGFREQYF.

This clone was seen a handful of times. V gene TRBV6-1 combines with J gene TRBJ1-5; no firm D call. The V and J ends lost 0 bases and 4 bases respectively, with 7 bases between them. This CDR3 comprises 14 residues. Germline V gene sequence: CDR1 MNHNS, CDR2 SASEGT. CDR3 residues: CASSEARDNQPQHF. The CDR3 coding sequence is TGTGCCAGCAGTGAAGCCCGCGATAATCAGCCCCAGCATTTT.

There are a few counts of this clone. One end of the junction is discordant with germline, which a read error may explain. The genes are TRBV6-1 and TRBJ1-2, with D perhaps matching TRBD1 (5 bases). Germline-derived CDR1 and CDR2 are MNHNS and SASEGT. The CDR3 totals 11 residues. For the CDR3, the DNA is TGTGCCAGCAGTGAAGCGTGGGGCTACCCCTTC. As protein: CASSEAWGYPF.